The 11 T cell receptor beta chains in this list originate from one sample, sequenced in a study of low-dose radiotherapy and immunotherapy resistance in tumors. As to time point: before trial treatment. TRAV- and TRBV-specific primers primed first-strand cDNA, covering alpha and beta chains. PCR amplification of the TCRs was performed with Phusion for 20 to 25 PCR cycles, and it relied on a constant-region primer together with a V-primer adapter. MiXCR, applied by TCRdb to the reads, yields one record per CDR3 protein. The table lists roughly 76,000 distinct CDR3 sequences, about 20% of them singletons. The sample here was PBMCs, taken before treatment. All receptors derive from a male donor with prostate cancer.

This clonotype was seen ten or more times. V usage is TRBV9 and J usage is TRBJ2-5; maybe TRBD1 (6 bases). Per the germline V gene, CDR1 is SGDLS and CDR2 is YYNGEE. Trimming shortened V by 0 bases and J by 5 bases, and 11 bases separated the two germline ends. The CDR3 has 14 residues. CDR3 region: CASSVGNRAETQYF. Written as DNA, the CDR3 is TGTGCCAGCAGCGTAGGAAACAGGGCGGAGACCCAGTACTTC.

This clonotype was counted at least ten times. The chain employs TRBV5-1 and TRBJ2-7; D possibly corresponds to TRBD2 (6 bases). CDR1 and CDR2 from the germline V gene are SGHRS and YFSETQ. The CDR3 loop spans 14 amino acids. V was trimmed by 0 bases and J by 1 base, leaving 8 bases between them. The CDR3 bases are TGCGCCAGCAGCTTGGCGGGGGAGTCCTACGAGCAGTACTTC. Its protein is CASSLAGESYEQYF. The full variable domain, in which reference TRBV5-1 and TRBJ2-7 provide the parts outside the CDR3, is KAGVTQTPRYLIKTRGQQVTLSCSPISGHRSVSWYQQTPGQGLQFLFEYFSETQRNKGNFPGRFSGRQFSNSRSEMNVSTLELGDSALYLCASSLAGESYEQYFGPGTRLTVT.

This chain uses TRBV20-1 with TRBJ2-1; the D is unclear. The CDR3 extends over 11 amino acids. CDR1 is DFQATT and CDR2 is SNEGSKA in the germline V gene (reference sequence). Between the trimmed V and J ends, which lost 3 bases and 4 bases, there was a span of 4 bases. The CDR3 bases are TGCAGTGCTAGCGATTACAATGAGCAGTTCTTC. As protein: CSASDYNEQFF.

This clonotype has ten or more counts. The chain joins TRBV5-1 to TRBJ2-3; TRBD2 aligns across 7 bases. This CDR3 contains 14 residues. CDR1 SGHRS and CDR2 YFSETQ come from the germline V gene. J lost 2 bases, V lost 4 bases, and 4 bases had no gene match. CDR3 residues: CASSPGTITDTQYF. DNA for the CDR3: TGCGCCAGCAGCCCTGGGACTATCACAGATACGCAGTATTTT. The entire variable domain, with the rest obtained from reference TRBV5-1 and TRBJ2-3, is as follows: KAGVTQTPRYLIKTRGQQVTLSCSPISGHRSVSWYQQTPGQGLQFLFEYFSETQRNKGNFPGRFSGRQFSNSRSEMNVSTLELGDSALYLCASSPGTITDTQYFGPGTRLTVL.

At least ten counts were recorded for this clonotype. The chain recombines TRBV12-3 or TRBV12-4 with TRBJ1-5; 11 bases are a match to TRBD1. V gave up 8 bases and J gave up 4 bases; unmatched junction bases: 10. This CDR3 contains 16 residues. This chain's CDR3 is CASVSARDRGNQPQHF. For the CDR3, the DNA is TGTGCCAGCGTCTCAGCCCGGGACAGGGGGAATCAGCCCCAGCATTTT.

This clonotype has ten or more counts. This chain links TRBV9 with TRBJ2-3; no reliable D call. This CDR3 is built from 14 residues. V dropped 0 bases and J dropped 1 base, with 6 bases sitting between them. Germline CDR1 SGDLS, CDR2 YYNGEE. Written as DNA, the CDR3 is TGTGCCAGCAGCGTAGCCCAGGGCACAGATACGCAGTATTTT. Residues: CASSVAQGTDTQYF.

This clonotype appeared many times. The genes are TRBV5-4 and TRBJ2-7; D remains ambiguous. V gave up 4 bases and J gave up 3 bases, with 8 bases separating them. This CDR3 region has 12 residues. Per germline, CDR1 SGHNT and CDR2 YYREEE (reference sequence). The DNA for the CDR3 is TGTGCCAGCAGCGAGGACGGCTACGAGCAGTACTTC. Its protein is CASSEDGYEQYF.

This clonotype occurred many times. The chain joins TRBV19 to TRBJ2-1; 12 nucleotides align to TRBD2. This CDR3 region has 14 residues. Trimming removed 4 bases from V and 7 bases from J; junction bases left unmatched: 2. From germline, CDR1 is LNHDA and CDR2 SQIVND (reference sequence). This CDR3 is CASSKTSGGNEQFF. As DNA, the CDR3 is TGTGCCAGTAGTAAGACTAGCGGGGGAAATGAGCAGTTCTTC.

The CDR3 is CASSSRDTSSGANVLTF. The CDR3 region has the DNA TGTGCCAGCAGTTCCCGGGACACTAGCTCTGGGGCCAACGTCCTGACTTTC. The chain couples TRBV28 to TRBJ2-6; possible D gene TRBD1, 6 bases. V was clipped by 4 bases and J by 0 bases, with 13 bases between them. Germline CDR1 is MDHEN and CDR2 is SYDVKM. The CDR3 covers 17 residues.

This clonotype was counted many times. The V call is TRBV5-1, the J call TRBJ2-7; D may be TRBD2 (6 bases). The CDR3 runs 16 residues. Germline loops: CDR1 SGHRS, CDR2 YFSETQ. Between the trimmed V and J ends, which lost 4 bases and 0 bases, there was a span of 17 bases. CDR3 loop: CASSAGSLPGSYEQYF. DNA of the CDR3: TGCGCCAGCAGCGCCGGGAGTTTGCCCGGCTCCTACGAGCAGTACTTC.

The CDR3 coding sequence is TGTGCCAGCACCGGGACAGGGTACAATGAGCAGTTCTTC. Protein sequence: CASTGTGYNEQFF. The chain joins TRBV6-1 to TRBJ2-1, with TRBD1 matching over 9 bases. Germline CDR1 and CDR2: MNHNS and SASEGT. V lost 7 bases to trimming and J lost 4 bases; unmatched junction nucleotides: 2. The CDR3 is made up of 13 amino acids.